One T cell receptor beta chain is described in this entry. Its antigen is undetermined. The data were taken from a study of cytomegalovirus exposure and HLA in healthy donors. Broader study findings: The authors considered a cluster of highly shared sequence variants likely to be a sequencing artifact. Analyses of presence/absence relied on an assumption of roughly uniform sequencing depth across donors. Investigators reported more than 150 TCR beta chains as tied to cytomegalovirus.

Both 60 Vbeta primers and 13 Jbeta primers went into the PCR. Profiling relied on immunoSEQ multiplex PCR, and the TCRdb table lists in-frame clones only, not all of them. The profile shows approximately 150,000 clones, around 70% of them singletons. Germline V lookup: CDR1 SNHLY, CDR2 FYNNEI. This CDR3 comprises 14 residues. V shed 6 bases and J shed 7 bases, with 16 bases lying between them. Specimen: PBMCs. The genes are TRBV2 and TRBJ1-5; maybe TRBD1 (6 bases). The clonotype comes from a man aged 18 to 29 in good health and CMV-seropositive. This CDR3 is CASSNQGRGQPQHF. The CDR3 DNA reads TGTGCCAGCAGCAACCAGGGGAGGGGACAGCCCCAGCATTTT.